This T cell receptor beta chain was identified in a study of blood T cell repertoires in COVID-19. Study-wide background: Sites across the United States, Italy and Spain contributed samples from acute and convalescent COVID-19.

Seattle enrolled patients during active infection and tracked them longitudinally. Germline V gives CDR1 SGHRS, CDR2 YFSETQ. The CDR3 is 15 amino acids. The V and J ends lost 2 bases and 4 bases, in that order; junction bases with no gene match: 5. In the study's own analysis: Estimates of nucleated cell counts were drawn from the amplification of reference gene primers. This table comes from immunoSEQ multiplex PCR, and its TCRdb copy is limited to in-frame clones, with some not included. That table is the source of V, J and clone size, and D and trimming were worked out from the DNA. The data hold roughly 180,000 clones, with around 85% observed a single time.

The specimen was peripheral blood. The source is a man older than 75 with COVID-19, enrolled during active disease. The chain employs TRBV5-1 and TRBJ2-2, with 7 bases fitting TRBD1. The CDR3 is CASSLQGQVTGELFF. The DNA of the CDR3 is TGCGCCAGCAGCTTACAGGGGCAGGTCACCGGGGAGCTGTTTTTT.